These 3 T cell receptor beta chains came from one sample sequenced in a study of blood T cell repertoires in COVID-19 (dated by TCRdb to 2018 to 2021). The method behind the library was the immunoSEQ multiplex PCR assay. TCRdb took this table from immuneACCESS and kept in-frame rearrangements with V and J called. Such tables lack part of the clones; where checked against another copy, unresolved V genes explain under half of the gap, and the rest is unexplained. This sample comprises over 200,000 clones, approximately 90% of them detected only once. The ten largest clonotypes hold approximately 2.6% of the sample. Sequenced sample: peripheral blood. All receptors come from a man in his thirties or forties with COVID-19, enrolled during active disease.

This clone was counted once. The J gene is TRBJ2-7, the V gene TRBV15; D is undetermined. Germline CDR1 and CDR2: LNHNV and YYDKDF (reference sequence). CDR3 length: 13 amino acids. V dropped 0 bases and J dropped 4 bases, with 7 bases sitting between them. Here the CDR3 DNA reads TGTGCCACCAGCAGAGATGCGTATTACGAGCAGTACTTC. Translated: CATSRDAYYEQYF.

The gene calls are TRBV12-5 and TRBJ2-1; TRBD2 matches at 8 bases. Germline V gene lookup returns CDR1 LGHNT and CDR2 FRNRAP. V gave up 5 bases and J gave up 10 bases; unmatched junction bases: 7. CDR3 length equals 13 residues. This CDR3 reads CASGIGLAGEQFF. CDR3 nucleotide sequence: TGTGCTAGTGGTATTGGACTAGCAGGCGAGCAGTTCTTC.

To note about this clone: Other DNA variants within this sample encode the same CDR3. The chain carries TRBV9 and TRBJ2-1, with 9 nucleotides matching TRBD1. V trimming: 2 bases; J trimming: 5 bases; junction bases outside the gene matches: 5. In germline, CDR1 is SGDLS, CDR2 YYNGEE. The CDR3 totals 15 residues. In nucleotides, the CDR3 is TGTGCCAGCAGCGTCGGACAGGGGCCCAACAATGAGCAGTTCTTC. Protein sequence: CASSVGQGPNNEQFF. The full variable domain, rest sourced from reference TRBV9 and TRBJ2-1, is DSGVTQTPKHLITATGQRVTLRCSPRSGDLSVYWYQQSLDQGLQFLIQYYNGEERAKGNILERFSAQQFPDLHSELNLSSLELGDSALYFCASSVGQGPNNEQFFGPGTRLTVL.